These 29 T cell receptor beta chains originate from one sample sequenced in a study of blood T cell repertoires in COVID-19. Produced via immunoSEQ multiplex PCR; TCRdb's table is partial and in-frame only. The sample carries fewer than 200,000 clones, 82% recorded once. The sequenced sample was peripheral blood. Receptor source: a woman between 65 and 79 years old with acute or convalescent COVID-19.

The chain uses TRBV21-1 and TRBJ2-3; the table's D call, TRBD2, has no DNA check behind it. TRBV21-1 is a pseudogene. The CDR3 is 16 residues long. CDR3 in DNA: TGTGCCAGCAGCACCCTAGCGGGAGCAGGAACAGATACGCAGTATTTT. This encodes CASSTLAGAGTDTQYF.

In this sample, this clone turned up once. The chain links TRBV3-1 (or the pseudogene TRBV3-2) to TRBJ2-1; 7 nucleotides line up with TRBD1. J gave up 4 bases and V 4 bases, and 13 bases lay outside the gene matches. The germline CDR1 and CDR2 sequences are LGHDT and YNNKEL (reference sequence). This CDR3 comprises 17 residues. The CDR3 region has the DNA TGTGCCAGCAGCCGCAGAAACCGGGACAGAGTTTACAATGAGCAGTTCTTC. Translated, it gives CASSRRNRDRVYNEQFF.

CDR3 sequence: CASSGTGITDTQYF. CDR3 bases: TGTGCCAGCAGCGGGACAGGGATTACGGATACGCAGTATTTT. The chain recombines TRBV5-5 with TRBJ2-3; 9 bases match TRBD1. The CDR3 is 14 amino acids. The junction had 6 bases not matched to a gene; V was cut back by 4 bases and J by 6 bases. The germline gives CDR1 SGHKS, CDR2 YYEKEE (reference sequence).

The gene calls are TRBV2 and TRBJ1-2; D is perhaps TRBD1 (6 bases). Germline CDR1 is SNHLY and CDR2 is FYNNEI. V lost 2 bases, J lost 6 bases, and 16 bases lay in between. CDR3 length equals 15 residues. The CDR3 protein is CASSELHAGANGYTF. DNA of the CDR3: TGTGCCAGCAGTGAACTCCACGCGGGGGCAAATGGCTACACCTTC.

The CDR3, as DNA: TGTGCCAGCAGCCCGGGACTAGCAGGAAACACCGGGGAGCTGTTTTTT. Translated, it gives CASSPGLAGNTGELFF. The chain links TRBV5-4 to TRBJ2-2; TRBD2 matches 9 bases. The germline V gene has CDR1 SGHNT and CDR2 YYREEE (reference sequence). This CDR3 comprises 16 residues. Losses at the gene ends were 4 bases for V and 2 bases for J; bases not matched to a gene: 6.

The chain combines TRBV9 with TRBJ1-2; D not resolved. Germline assignment: CDR1 SGDLS and CDR2 YYNGEE. Trimming took 0 bases from V and 7 from J, leaving 7 bases between them. The CDR3 spans 12 residues. CDR3 in DNA: TGTGCCAGCAGCGTAGTCGGTGGTGGCTACACCTTC. It encodes CASSVVGGGYTF.

The rearrangement uses TRBV6-1 and TRBJ1-6; 8 nucleotides agree with TRBD1. The germline CDR1 and CDR2 sequences are MNHNS and SASEGT. The CDR3 covers 15 residues. Trimming at V came to 3 bases and at J to 9 bases, leaving 7 bases not matched to a gene. This CDR3 reads CASSDEGQGRSPLHF. In DNA form, the CDR3 reads TGTGCCAGCAGTGATGAAGGACAGGGACGTTCACCCCTCCACTTT.

V and J are TRBV7-3 and TRBJ1-1; perhaps TRBD1 as D (5 bases). Germline CDR1 SGHTA, CDR2 FQGTGA. With 2 bases removed from V and 3 bases from J, the gap between germline ends came to 10 bases. CDR3 length equals 14 residues. The chain's CDR3 is CASSLGAGYTEAFF. DNA for the CDR3: TGTGCCAGCAGCTTAGGGGCTGGCTACACTGAAGCTTTCTTT.

Only one count was recorded for this clone. The rearrangement links TRBV19 to TRBJ1-1; D perhaps matches TRBD1 (6 bases). V was cut by 3 bases and J by 9 bases, with 14 bases left in between. Per the germline V gene, CDR1 is LNHDA and CDR2 is SQIVND (reference sequence). There are 13 residues in the CDR3. The CDR3 DNA reads as TGTGCCAGTAGTATGGGGGCAGGAGAAAAAGCTTTCTTT. Translation: CASSMGAGEKAFF. Full variable domain (remainder filled in from reference TRBV19 and TRBJ1-1): DGGITQSPKYLFRKEGQNVTLSCEQNLNHDAMYWYRQDPGQGLRLIYYSQIVNDFQKGDIAEGYSVSREKKESFPLTVTSAQKNPTAFYLCASSMGAGEKAFFGQGTRLTVV.

The J gene is TRBJ1-2, the V gene TRBV6-5; the D gene is possibly TRBD1 (6 bases). The CDR3 covers 13 residues. Germline CDR1 MNHEY, CDR2 SVGAGI. V was clipped by 4 bases and J by 5 bases, with 11 bases between them. CDR3 protein: CASSWGHDYGYTF. The CDR3, as DNA: TGTGCCAGCAGTTGGGGACATGATTATGGCTACACCTTC.

V usage is TRBV29-1 and J usage is TRBJ2-3; 8 nucleotides agree with TRBD2. V trimming: 7 bases; J trimming: 5 bases; junction bases outside the gene matches: 11. The CDR3 consists of 14 residues. CDR1 and CDR2 (germline): SQVTM, ANQGSEA. The DNA for the CDR3 is TGCAGCGGGATGACCGGACTAGCAAGAGATACGCAGTATTTT. The encoded protein is CSGMTGLARDTQYF.

The rearrangement uses TRBV4-2 and TRBJ2-7, with TRBD2 identical over 11 bases. V was pared by 1 base and J by 3 bases, with 5 bases of the junction left unmatched. There are 16 residues in the CDR3. The V gene's germline CDR1 is LGHNA and CDR2 YNFKEQ. Here the CDR3 DNA reads TGTGCCAGCAGCCAAGCGCCTAGCGGGGGGAGCTACGAGCAGTACTTC. It codes for CASSQAPSGGSYEQYF.

V usage is TRBV28 and J usage is TRBJ2-1; 10 bases agree with TRBD2. CDR1 and CDR2 (germline): MDHEN, SYDVKM. The J segment lost 9 bases and the V segment lost 6 bases, leaving 11 bases of the junction unmatched. The CDR3 loop spans 15 amino acids. The CDR3 DNA reads TGTGCCAGCAGCTCTAGCGGGGGCTCCGGGGGTGAGCAGTTCTTC. Translating gives CASSSSGGSGGEQFF.

V is TRBV30 and J is TRBJ1-3; no reliable D call. With 0 bases removed from V and 0 bases from J, the gap between germline ends came to 9 bases. From germline, CDR1 is GTSNPN and CDR2 SVGIG (reference sequence). CDR3 size: 15 residues. CDR3 in amino acids: CAWSVRGLSGNTIYF. The CDR3 coding sequence is TGTGCCTGGAGTGTACGAGGGCTCTCTGGAAACACCATATATTTT. The whole variable domain, filled in from reference TRBV30 and TRBJ1-3, reads SQTIHQWPATLVQPVGSPLSLECTVEGTSNPNLYWYRQAAGRGLQLLFYSVGIGQISSEVPQNLSASRPQDRQFILSSKKLLLSDSGFYLCAWSVRGLSGNTIYFGEGSWLTVV.

This clone was counted a single time. The chain uses TRBV25-1 and TRBJ1-2, with TRBD1 matching over 12 bases. CDR3 size: 13 residues. The ends lost 7 bases at V and 4 bases at J; junction bases unmatched: 1. From germline, CDR1 is MGHDK and CDR2 SYGVNS. CDR3 amino acids: CASTGQGAYGYTF. Written as DNA, the CDR3 is TGTGCCAGCACGGGACAGGGGGCCTATGGCTACACCTTC.

The chain carries TRBV7-8 and TRBJ2-7, with D maybe TRBD2 (7 bases). This CDR3 spans 15 amino acids. CDR1 is SGHVS and CDR2 is FQNEAQ in the germline V gene. Trimming left V 1 base short and J 3 bases short, with 13 bases between. The CDR3 spells CASSLDLRGLYEQYF. The CDR3 bases are TGTGCCAGCAGCTTAGATTTGCGGGGGCTCTACGAGCAGTACTTC.

The genes are TRBV5-4 and TRBJ1-2; 11 bases are a match to TRBD1. The junction had 5 bases not matched to a gene; V was cut back by 3 bases and J by 4 bases. Germline V gene lookup returns CDR1 SGHNT and CDR2 YYREEE (reference sequence). This CDR3 has 15 amino acids. The CDR3 protein is CASSSWGTGGYGYTF. The CDR3 DNA follows: TGTGCCAGCAGCTCCTGGGGGACAGGGGGCTATGGCTACACCTTC.

The V and J genes are TRBV2 and TRBJ1-5; weak D call: TRBD1 (5 bases). V lost 2 bases to trimming and J lost 7 bases, with 9 bases between them. CDR3 length: 13 residues. Germline CDR1 reads SNHLY; CDR2 reads FYNNEI. The CDR3 DNA follows: TGTGCCAGCAGTGAATCAGGGCGGCAGCCCCAGCATTTT. Translated: CASSESGRQPQHF.

Here the CDR3 reads CASSTGGTNTEAFF. DNA of the CDR3: TGTGCCAGTAGTACTGGAGGAACAAACACTGAAGCTTTCTTT. The rearrangement joins TRBV19 to TRBJ1-1; D is uncertain. Germline V gives CDR1 LNHDA, CDR2 SQIVND (reference sequence). CDR3 length: 14 amino acids. The ends were cut back, 4 bases at V and 2 bases at J, with 11 bases in the middle. Using reference TRBV19 and TRBJ1-1 for the parts outside the CDR3, the full variable domain is DGGITQSPKYLFRKEGQNVTLSCEQNLNHDAMYWYRQDPGQGLRLIYYSQIVNDFQKGDIAEGYSVSREKKESFPLTVTSAQKNPTAFYLCASSTGGTNTEAFFGQGTRLTVV.

The V call is TRBV7-9, the J call TRBJ1-4; D not resolved. This CDR3 is 13 amino acids long. V lost 7 bases and J lost 4, with 10 bases in between. Germline CDR1 reads SEHNR; CDR2 reads FQNEAQ (reference sequence). The CDR3, as DNA: TGTGCCAGCATGAGGGCGGTTAATGAAAAACTGTTTTTT. Amino acid sequence: CASMRAVNEKLFF.

The chain uses TRBV2 and TRBJ2-5; D gene uncertain. The germline V gene has CDR1 SNHLY and CDR2 FYNNEI. V gave up 0 bases and J gave up 3 bases, with 14 bases separating them. The CDR3 sequence is 16 residues long. The CDR3 loop reads CASSEADTQAEETQYF. CDR3 nucleotide sequence: TGTGCCAGCAGTGAAGCAGATACGCAGGCAGAAGAGACCCAGTACTTC. Combining the CDR3 with reference TRBV2 and TRBJ2-5 gives the whole variable domain EPEVTQTPSHQVTQMGQEVILRCVPISNHLYFYWYRQILGQKVEFLVSFYNNEISEKSEIFDDQFSVERPDGSNFTLKIRSTKLEDSAMYFCASSEADTQAEETQYFGPGTRLLVL.

The table lists this clone with a few counts. The genes are TRBV30 and TRBJ1-5, with D possibly TRBD1 on 6 matching bases. There are 15 residues in the CDR3. V was shortened by 3 bases and J by 5 bases, with 17 bases between the two germline ends. Per the germline V gene, CDR1 is GTSNPN and CDR2 is SVGIG (reference sequence). This CDR3 is CAWSGGQPGHQPQHF. The CDR3 region has the DNA TGTGCCTGGAGCGGTGGACAGCCGGGGCATCAGCCCCAGCATTTT. The full variable domain, in which reference TRBV30 and TRBJ1-5 provide the parts outside the CDR3, is SQTIHQWPATLVQPVGSPLSLECTVEGTSNPNLYWYRQAAGRGLQLLFYSVGIGQISSEVPQNLSASRPQDRQFILSSKKLLLSDSGFYLCAWSGGQPGHQPQHFGDGTRLSIL.

This chain joins TRBV6-5 and TRBJ2-1; 9 nucleotides agree with TRBD2. This CDR3 has 15 amino acids. The germline V gene encodes CDR1 MNHEY and CDR2 SVGAGI. With 7 bases clipped from V and 4 bases from J, the junction kept 8 bases outside the gene matches. As DNA, the CDR3 is TGTGCCAGCAAAGCCAAGGCGGGAGGGTACAATGAGCAGTTCTTC. This codes for CASKAKAGGYNEQFF.

The chain recombines TRBV5-1 with TRBJ1-1, with 8 bases lining up with TRBD1. The CDR3 spans 15 residues. Per the germline V gene, CDR1 is SGHRS and CDR2 is YFSETQ. The V and J ends lost 4 bases and 1 base, in that order; junction bases with no gene match: 6. CDR3 residues: CASSLEGTGNTEAFF. In DNA form, the CDR3 reads TGCGCCAGCAGCCTGGAAGGGACAGGGAACACTGAAGCTTTCTTT.

The genes are TRBV7-9 and TRBJ2-3; 10 bases are shared with TRBD2. The length of the CDR3 is 18 residues. The V gene end was trimmed by 4 bases and the J gene end by 0 bases; junction bases not matched to a gene: 10. The germline V gene encodes CDR1 SEHNR and CDR2 FQNEAQ (reference sequence). The CDR3, as DNA: TGTGCCAGCAGCTACCCTAGCGGGGGCCCCGCTAGCACAGATACGCAGTATTTT. This gives the protein CASSYPSGGPASTDTQYF.

The rearrangement links TRBV7-9 to TRBJ2-1; D is perhaps TRBD2 (6 bases). The germline V gene has CDR1 SEHNR and CDR2 FQNEAQ (reference sequence). The V end lost 2 bases, the J end lost 12 bases, and 14 bases lay between the germline ends. CDR3 size: 13 residues. DNA for the CDR3: TGTGCCAGCAGCTTATGGGGGGAGCGGAGGCAGTTCTTC. Translation: CASSLWGERRQFF.

The rearrangement joins TRBV4-3 to TRBJ2-3; 7 positions match TRBD1. Germline CDR1 reads LGHNA; CDR2 reads YSLEER. The CDR3 has 16 residues. The trim removed 1 base at V and 0 bases at J, leaving 4 bases unmatched. CDR3 nucleotide sequence: TGCGCCAGCAGCCAAGGGAACAGGGGTAGCACAGATACGCAGTATTTT. It translates to CASSQGNRGSTDTQYF.

The chain uses TRBV5-1 and TRBJ2-1, with D perhaps TRBD2 (7 bases). Trimming removed 0 bases at V and 6 bases at J, with 13 bases between. The CDR3 loop spans 15 amino acids. Germline assignment: CDR1 SGHRS and CDR2 YFSETQ. CDR3 protein: CASSLEGGAPNEQFF. CDR3 sequence (DNA): TGCGCCAGCAGCTTGGAGGGGGGGGCACCCAATGAGCAGTTCTTC.

A few counts support this clone. The chain carries TRBV28 and TRBJ1-1; no reliable D call. This CDR3 spans 11 amino acids. Germline CDR1 and CDR2: MDHEN and SYDVKM. V lost 3 bases, J lost 10 bases, and 9 bases lay in between. CDR3 DNA: TGTGCCAGCAGTTTTAAAGCTCGAGCTTTCTTT. Amino acids: CASSFKARAFF.